These 10 T cell receptor beta chains share one sample of origin, sequenced in a study of blood T cells in healthy people across ages. A sample-barcoded 5' primer and a J-beta primer mix were used in a second PCR of roughly 7 to 12 cycles. TCRdb used MiXCR to reprocess the 5' RACE reads, holding one entry per CDR3 protein. The sample records hundreds of thousands of distinct CDR3 sequences, around 28% being singletons. Input material: blood. The receptor set was obtained from a woman over 75 in good health.

This chain joins TRBV12-3 or TRBV12-4 and TRBJ2-1, with 12 nucleotides matching TRBD2. The CDR3 runs to 14 residues. V shed 5 bases, J shed 10 bases, and the junction held 6 bases outside the gene matches. The CDR3 region is CASSLGLAGYEQFF. CDR3 coding DNA: TGTGCCAGCAGTCTGGGACTAGCGGGCTACGAGCAGTTCTTC.

The chain carries TRBV28 and TRBJ2-1; perhaps TRBD2 as D (6 bases). Gene TRBJ2-7 matches the end of the DNA better, so the J call may be wrong. Germline V gene sequence: CDR1 MDHEN, CDR2 SYDVKM. This CDR3 has 13 amino acids. The CDR3 nucleotides are TGTGCCAGCACTACACGGGGGTACAATGAGCAGTACTTC. This gives the protein CASTTRGYNEQYF.

This clonotype was seen repeatedly, ten times or more. The gene calls are TRBV2 and TRBJ1-2; D is possibly TRBD1 (5 bases). The germline V gene has CDR1 SNHLY and CDR2 FYNNEI. The CDR3 sequence is 12 residues long. Trimming removed 7 bases from V and 5 bases from J, with 11 bases in between. The CDR3 DNA reads TGTGCCAGCAATGCGGGGCTGTATGGCTACACCTTC. Protein product: CASNAGLYGYTF.

This clonotype was observed a few times. The V and J genes are TRBV7-2 and TRBJ1-4; D may be TRBD1 (5 bases). V was shortened by 1 base and J by 3 bases, with 9 bases between the two germline ends. Looked up from germline, CDR1 is SGHTA and CDR2 is FQGNSA. The CDR3 loop spans 15 amino acids. The CDR3 bases are TGTGCCAGCAGCTTAGGGGGGTTAGCTAATGAAAAACTGTTTTTT. Translation: CASSLGGLANEKLFF.

Ten or more counts support this clonotype. The rearrangement links TRBV28 to TRBJ2-7, with D tentatively TRBD1 (5 bases). Germline V gene lookup returns CDR1 MDHEN and CDR2 SYDVKM. CDR3 length equals 15 residues. Trimming shortened V by 2 bases and J by 2 bases, and 13 bases separated the two germline ends. The CDR3 DNA is TGTGCCAGCAGTTTAGGCAGGGTTGATACCTACGAGCAGTACTTC. Its protein is CASSLGRVDTYEQYF.

In this sample, this clonotype turned up a few times. The V gene is TRBV25-1, the J gene TRBJ1-1, with 7 positions matching TRBD1. V was pared by 5 bases and J by 6 bases, with 3 bases of the junction left unmatched. CDR3 length equals 12 residues. In germline, CDR1 is MGHDK, CDR2 SYGVNS. The CDR3 spells CASSRDSSEAFF. CDR3 DNA: TGTGCCAGCAGTAGGGACAGCTCTGAAGCTTTCTTT.

This clonotype was recorded at least ten times. V gene TRBV18 combines with J gene TRBJ2-7; D is unresolved. The germline gives CDR1 KGHSH, CDR2 LQKENI. This CDR3 spans 12 amino acids. The V end was cut by 6 bases, the J end by 4 bases, with 10 bases between. CDR3: CASSPGSYEQYF. For the CDR3, the DNA is TGTGCCAGCTCCCCGGGTTCTTACGAGCAGTACTTC. The full variable domain, rest sourced from reference TRBV18 and TRBJ2-7, is NAGVMQNPRHLVRRRGQEARLRCSPMKGHSHVYWYRQLPEEGLKFMVYLQKENIIDESGMPKERFSAEFPKEGPSILRIQQVVRGDSAAYFCASSPGSYEQYFGPGTRLTVT.

The chain carries TRBV5-1 and TRBJ2-1; 12 positions agree with TRBD2. Unmatched junction bases numbered 8, after V lost 4 bases and J lost 6 bases. Germline V gene lookup returns CDR1 SGHRS and CDR2 YFSETQ. This CDR3 is 16 amino acids long. The CDR3 coding sequence is TGCGCCAGCAGCGACGGACTAGCGGGGCGGGTCAATGAGCAGTTCTTC. Residues: CASSDGLAGRVNEQFF.

The CDR3 DNA reads as TGTGCCAGCAGTTACTCGCCCACCAGGAGGGCTAAGGCTGAAGCTTTCTTT. Protein: CASSYSPTRRAKAEAFF. This chain connects TRBV6-2 or TRBV6-3 to TRBJ1-1, with D unclear. The V end lost 0 bases, the J end lost 6 bases, and 20 bases lay between the germline ends. Germline assignment: CDR1 MNHEY and CDR2 SVGEGT. The length of the CDR3 is 17 residues.

This clonotype was counted at least ten times. This chain connects TRBV7-2 to TRBJ1-5; unclear D gene. V was trimmed by 2 bases and J by 3 bases, leaving 11 bases between them. Germline V gene lookup returns CDR1 SGHTA and CDR2 FQGNSA. This CDR3 is 15 amino acids long. The CDR3 protein is CASSLSPGNNQPQHF. The CDR3 DNA reads TGTGCCAGCAGCTTATCTCCCGGTAACAATCAGCCCCAGCATTTT.